Shown below are 11 T cell receptor beta chains from a single sample sequenced in a study of breast tumors, draining lymph nodes, adjacent tissues. Via MiXCR, TCRdb re-called the multiplex PCR reads, giving one row per CDR3 protein. This sample has tens of thousands of distinct CDR3 sequences; approximately 19% occur once, and the top ten carry about 2.2%. Axillary draining lymph nodes of breast cancer patients supplied the node samples. Specimen: axillary lymph node tissue. These receptors originate from a female donor with breast cancer. Some clones in this sample may be carry-over from other donors' samples.

This clonotype was detected many times. The chain recombines TRBV7-9 with TRBJ1-2; TRBD1 matches 8 bases. This CDR3 is built from 16 residues. Germline CDR1 SEHNR, CDR2 FQNEAQ (reference sequence). V shed 5 bases, J shed 1 base, and the junction held 9 bases outside the gene matches. CDR3 sequence: CASSGRSGGINYGYTF. Written as DNA, the CDR3 is TGTGCCAGCAGCGGGAGGTCAGGGGGCATTAACTATGGCTACACCTTC.

The chain uses TRBV4-2 and TRBJ2-2; 13 nucleotides align to TRBD2. Germline V gives CDR1 LGHNA, CDR2 YNFKEQ. Trimming removed 5 bases from V and 4 bases from J; junction bases left unmatched: 4. This CDR3 contains 16 residues. CDR3 protein: CASSAGLAGPTGELFF. The CDR3 nucleotides are TGTGCCAGCAGCGCGGGACTAGCGGGACCCACCGGGGAGCTGTTTTTT.

This clonotype was seen ten or more times. This sequence joins TRBV7-3 and TRBJ2-1; 10 bases fit TRBD2. The CDR3 is 16 amino acids. V lost 2 bases, J lost 6 bases, and 7 bases stayed unmatched. The germline V gene has CDR1 SGHTA and CDR2 FQGTGA. This CDR3 is CASSLGGAGGFNEQFF. The DNA of the CDR3 is TGTGCCAGCAGCTTAGGGGGAGCGGGAGGGTTCAATGAGCAGTTCTTC.

This clonotype was detected ten times or more. The chain is built from TRBV20-1 and TRBJ2-1; 14 bases fit TRBD2. CDR3 length: 14 amino acids. Germline loops: CDR1 DFQATT, CDR2 SNEGSKA (reference sequence). Unmatched junction bases numbered 2, after V lost 3 bases and J lost 7 bases. The CDR3 loop reads CSASWTSGRNEQFF. As DNA, the CDR3 is TGCAGTGCTAGCTGGACTAGCGGGAGGAATGAGCAGTTCTTC.

This clonotype was counted many times. J is TRBJ2-1 and V is TRBV6-1; 7 bases align to TRBD1. CDR3 length: 14 amino acids. Germline CDR1 MNHNS, CDR2 SASEGT. The junction had 7 bases not matched to a gene; V was cut back by 6 bases and J by 5 bases. CDR3 region: CASSRDSLNNEQFF. The CDR3 DNA follows: TGTGCCAGCAGCCGGGACAGCCTAAACAATGAGCAGTTCTTC.

The chain combines TRBV6-6 with TRBJ1-1; 7 bases line up with TRBD1. The CDR3 has 14 residues. CDR1 and CDR2 (germline): MNHNY, SVGAGI (reference sequence). Germline trimming cut 6 bases from V and 8 bases from J; bases unmatched to any gene: 12. The CDR3 loop reads CASRKAQGVREAFF. The CDR3 DNA sequence: TGTGCCAGCAGGAAGGCCCAGGGGGTAAGGGAAGCTTTCTTT.

This clonotype has a count of ten or more. This chain uses TRBV6-1 with TRBJ2-1; D gene ambiguous. The V end was cut by 8 bases, the J end by 4 bases, with 18 bases between. CDR1 and CDR2 from the germline V gene are MNHNS and SASEGT. The length of the CDR3 is 15 residues. The DNA of the CDR3 is TGTGCCAGCCAAAAGGGAACTCCAAGATACAATGAGCAGTTCTTC. Amino acid sequence: CASQKGTPRYNEQFF.

There are many counts of this clonotype. The rearrangement links TRBV10-3 to TRBJ2-7; 11 positions match TRBD1. Germline loops: CDR1 ENHRY, CDR2 SYGVKD. CDR3 length equals 13 residues. With 10 bases clipped from V and 3 bases from J, the junction kept 5 bases outside the gene matches. The CDR3 bases are TGTGCCACGGCCGGGACAGGGGGCTACGAGCAGTACTTC. It is translated as CATAGTGGYEQYF.

This clonotype was counted ten times or more. The chain joins TRBV5-4 to TRBJ2-1; D is unresolved. The CDR3 consists of 13 residues. V was clipped by 2 bases and J by 8 bases, with 11 bases between them. Germline CDR1 SGHNT, CDR2 YYREEE (reference sequence). The CDR3 bases are TGTGCCAGCAGCTTCACCCTACGTGATGAGCAGTTCTTC. It encodes CASSFTLRDEQFF.

This clonotype was picked up many times. The CDR3 DNA is TGTGCCAGCAGTGCCCCGGGGAGGGGTTCTGGCTACACCTTC. Protein: CASSAPGRGSGYTF. This sequence joins TRBV6-2 or TRBV6-3 and TRBJ1-2, with D perhaps matching TRBD1 (5 bases). Trimming took off 5 bases at V and 7 bases at J, with 17 bases between the two ends. The CDR3 sequence is 14 residues long. Per germline, CDR1 MNHEY and CDR2 SVGEGT.

This clonotype was seen many times. Here the CDR3 reads CASSPQGRSYEQYF. The CDR3 DNA reads as TGCGCCAGCAGCCCCCAGGGTCGCTCCTACGAGCAGTACTTC. The V and J genes are TRBV5-1 and TRBJ2-7, with D perhaps matching TRBD1 (5 bases). This CDR3 comprises 14 residues. Trimming stripped 4 bases from V and 0 bases from J, with 11 bases between. The germline CDR1 and CDR2 sequences are SGHRS and YFSETQ. The entire variable domain, with the rest obtained from reference TRBV5-1 and TRBJ2-7, is as follows: KAGVTQTPRYLIKTRGQQVTLSCSPISGHRSVSWYQQTPGQGLQFLFEYFSETQRNKGNFPGRFSGRQFSNSRSEMNVSTLELGDSALYLCASSPQGRSYEQYFGPGTRLTVT.